Listed below are T cell receptor beta chains from one sample, sequenced in a study of early T cells in non-severe SARS-CoV-2 infection. In TCRdb, the 5' RACE reads were re-called with MiXCR into one record per CDR3 protein. The sample shows about 52,000 distinct CDR3 sequences, 11% of them seen only once. The specimen sequenced was whole blood. These receptor sequences come from an adult who was a healthcare worker with PCR-confirmed SARS-CoV-2 infection or an uninfected control (not recorded which). Each CDR3 is given without its conserved first and last residue. The size entry is marked missing in some rows and otherwise reads once, few, many or a size class.

many	TRBV6-5	TRBJ1-2	ASSGDRTYGYT
many	TRBV28	TRBJ2-2	ASRNTGELF
.	TRBV12-3/TRBV12-4	TRBJ1-5	ASRQYLGAQH
.	TRBV6-2/TRBV6-3	TRBJ2-5	ASETSVTQY
.	TRBV6-2/TRBV6-3	TRBJ2-7	ASSYSRPATSYEQY
many	TRBV28	TRBJ2-7	ASPFIEGVDEQY
.	TRBV29-1	TRBJ2-7	SVARPVRSGRNSYEQY
.	TRBV6-5	TRBJ2-7	ASRGPRTSGKNEQY
few	TRBV7-8	TRBJ1-3	ASLPGRGRRSTIY
many	TRBV5-1	TRBJ2-2	ASSQQAGGLGTGELF
many	TRBV19	TRBJ2-7	ASSIAGGNHEQY
.	TRBV6-5	TRBJ2-5	ASGGQETQY
.	TRBV7-2	TRBJ2-2	ASSLSGGHGELF
.	TRBV6-1	TRBJ1-1	ATRDRGFNTEAF
many	TRBV6-6	TRBJ2-2	ASSYFGQGGTGELF
many	TRBV7-9	TRBJ2-1	ASSLSNSGGKF
few	TRBV27	TRBJ2-7	ASSLSTSGSYEQY
few	TRBV10-3	TRBJ1-1	AISDLASEAF
many	TRBV2	TRBJ1-4	ASSAWSALF
.	TRBV6-6	TRBJ1-1	ASRLGWPNTEAF
many	TRBV25-1	TRBJ1-1	ASSAGSYTEAF
few	TRBV10-2	TRBJ1-1	ASSDLMGGSTEAF
.	TRBV3-1	TRBJ2-3	ASSQRAGGITDTQY
many	TRBV7-2	TRBJ2-2	ASSTRTSNTGELF
many	TRBV5-1	TRBJ1-5	ASSLGTGGGNQPQH
many	TRBV11-2	TRBJ2-7	ASSWGSGQY
many	TRBV2	TRBJ1-2	ASSEGTGGGYT
many	TRBV7-9	TRBJ2-1	ASSLGWDEQF
.	TRBV7-2	TRBJ2-1	ASSLGQSGEQF
few	TRBV3-1	TRBJ1-1	ASSQASGDTEAF
few	TRBV20-1	TRBJ2-7	SARLDGEQY
few	TRBV6-2/TRBV6-3	TRBJ2-3	ASSYSRGANTQY
many	TRBV20-1	TRBJ2-7	SADRRDSYEQY
few	TRBV18	TRBJ2-3	ASSTAITDTQY
many	TRBV24-1	TRBJ2-1	ATSEAGADNEQF
.	TRBV5-1	TRBJ2-3	ASSPTGGSLTDTQY
many	TRBV20-1	TRBJ2-3	SARASLSDTQY
many	TRBV12-3/TRBV12-4	TRBJ2-1	ASSLARSTDEQF
many	TRBV7-8	TRBJ2-2	ASSLAGAGGNTGELF
many	TRBV7-8	TRBJ2-1	ATEAPRSDEQF
many	TRBV7-6	TRBJ2-3	ASSRFEDIPPLTDTQY
many	TRBV29-1	TRBJ1-1	SASATDGDTEAF
few	TRBV5-1	TRBJ2-5	ASSLQGETQY
many	TRBV4-3	TRBJ2-7	ASSRYFEDREQY
many	TRBV5-4	TRBJ1-6	ASSSARTGTNSPLH
few	TRBV7-2	TRBJ2-7	ASSLDAGAGEQY
many	TRBV20-1	TRBJ2-1	SARSSTAYNEQF
few	TRBV29-1	TRBJ1-2	SVTDYGYT
many	TRBV20-1	TRBJ2-7	SARRPGTGYEQY
.	TRBV3-1	TRBJ2-3	ASSRTVLDTQY
.	TRBV10-3	TRBJ2-5	AISFQETQY